This T cell receptor beta chain was captured in a study of CD8 T cells in ankylosing spondylitis (dated by TCRdb to about 2017). Regarding the research as a whole: The study profiled T cell receptor beta repertoires in healthy donors and ankylosing spondylitis patients to find disease-linked TCR variants. The whole study cohort included over a hundred healthy donors and around 24 ankylosing spondylitis patients. Peripheral blood was sampled, and synovial fluid was also collected from ankylosing spondylitis patients.

What the work shows at the level of the full study, not this receptor alone: The disease-linked clones were reported as significantly enriched in matched synovial fluid samples from ankylosing spondylitis patients. The disease-linked clones showed a CD8+ phenotype and occurred at relatively low frequencies in peripheral blood. Some motif variants were previously reported in synovial fluid and blood of reactive arthritis patients, suggesting common disease-initiation mechanisms. Blood from ankylosing spondylitis patients appeared to be characterized by a TCR beta motif composed of eight highly homologous amino acid variants.

The CDR3 runs 12 amino acids, cysteine and phenylalanine included. CDR3 DNA only is kept here, 36 bases in frame from base 1. V loses 3 bases, J loses 10 bases, and the germline ends lie 11 bases apart. CDR1 and CDR2, per the germline V gene (reference sequence), are LGHDT and YNNKEL. Instrument used: Illumina HiSeq 2500. Quantitative 5'-RACE with molecular barcodes was used to prepare TCR beta libraries. The paper's data handling went like this. A new computational method based on a probabilistic model of VDJ rearrangement was used to identify disease-linked TCR variants. Using fastp trimming at Q25 and MiXCR clonotype assembly, TCRdb reanalyzed the public sequencing data and kept in-frame beta chains. One record per CDR3 amino acid sequence lists the most common genes and DNA. The V and J calls reflect TCRdb's pipeline rather than the authors' work. Here the sample has 200,000 to 300,000 distinct CDR3 sequences; less than 10% occur a single time. The top ten hold about 6.8% of the sample.

This clonotype occurred many times. Its antigen is currently not known. Base quality data are lacking; no much larger clone is found one base away. The sample comprised blood, either unsorted or a sorted T cell fraction (not recorded which). The chain was built from TRBV3-1 and TRBJ2-3; there is no confident call for the D gene. The TCR was taken from a male donor with ankylosing spondylitis or in good health (not recorded which). The CDR3 protein: CASSHQKDPQYF. The DNA reads as follows: TGTGCCAGCAGCCACCAGAAGGACCCGCAGTATTTT.